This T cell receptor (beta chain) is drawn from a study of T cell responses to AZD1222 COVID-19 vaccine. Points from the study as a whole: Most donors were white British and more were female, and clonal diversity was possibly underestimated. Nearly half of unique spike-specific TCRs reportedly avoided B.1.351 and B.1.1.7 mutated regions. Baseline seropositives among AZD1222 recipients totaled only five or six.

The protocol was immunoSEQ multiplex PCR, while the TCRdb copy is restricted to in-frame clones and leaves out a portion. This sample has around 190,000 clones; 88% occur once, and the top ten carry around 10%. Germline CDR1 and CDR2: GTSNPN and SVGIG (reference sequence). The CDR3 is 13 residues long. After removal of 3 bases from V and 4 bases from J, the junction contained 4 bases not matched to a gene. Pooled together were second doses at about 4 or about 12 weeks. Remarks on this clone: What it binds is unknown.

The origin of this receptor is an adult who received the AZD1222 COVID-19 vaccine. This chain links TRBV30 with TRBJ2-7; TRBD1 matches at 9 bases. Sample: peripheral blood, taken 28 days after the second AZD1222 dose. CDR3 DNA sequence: TGTGCCTGGAGCGACAGGGGGTGGTACGAGCAGTACTTC. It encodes CAWSDRGWYEQYF.